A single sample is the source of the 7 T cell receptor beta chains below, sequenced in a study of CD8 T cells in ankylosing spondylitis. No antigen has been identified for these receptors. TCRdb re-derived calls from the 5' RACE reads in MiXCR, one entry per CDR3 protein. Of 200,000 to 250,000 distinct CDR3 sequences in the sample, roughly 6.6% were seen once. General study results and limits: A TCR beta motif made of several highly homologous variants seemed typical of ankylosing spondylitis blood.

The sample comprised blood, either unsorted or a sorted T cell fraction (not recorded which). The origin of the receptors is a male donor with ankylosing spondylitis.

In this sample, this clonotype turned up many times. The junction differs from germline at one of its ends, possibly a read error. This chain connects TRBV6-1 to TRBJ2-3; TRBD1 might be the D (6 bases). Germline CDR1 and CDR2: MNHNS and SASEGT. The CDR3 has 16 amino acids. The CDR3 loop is CASREGQRRITDTQYF. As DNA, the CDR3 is TGTGCCAGCAGGGAAGGACAGAGAAGGATCACAGATACGCAGTATTTT.

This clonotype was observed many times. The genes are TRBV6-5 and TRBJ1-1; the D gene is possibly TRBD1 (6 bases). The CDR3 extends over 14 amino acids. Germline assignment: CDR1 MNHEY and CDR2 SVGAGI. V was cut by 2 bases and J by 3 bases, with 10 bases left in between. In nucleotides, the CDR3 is TGTGCCAGCAGTTACCTATCAGGGGACACTGAAGCTTTCTTT. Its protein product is CASSYLSGDTEAFF.

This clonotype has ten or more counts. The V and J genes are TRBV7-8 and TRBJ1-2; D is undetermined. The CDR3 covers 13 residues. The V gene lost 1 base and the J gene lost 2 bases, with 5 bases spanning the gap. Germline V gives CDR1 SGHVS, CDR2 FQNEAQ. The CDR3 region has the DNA TGTGCCAGCAGCTTAGGCAGGAACTATGGCTACACCTTC. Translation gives CASSLGRNYGYTF.

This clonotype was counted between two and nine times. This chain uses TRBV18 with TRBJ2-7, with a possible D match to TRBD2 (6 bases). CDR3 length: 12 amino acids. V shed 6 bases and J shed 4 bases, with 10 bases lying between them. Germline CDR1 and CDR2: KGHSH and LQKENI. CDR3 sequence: CASSPAGYEQYF. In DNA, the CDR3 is TGTGCCAGCTCCCCGGCGGGGTACGAGCAGTACTTC.

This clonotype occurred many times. CDR3 sequence (DNA): TGTGCCAGCAGGGGGACAGGGGAAGAAAAACTGTTTTTT. This codes for CASRGTGEEKLFF. V gene TRBV27 combines with J gene TRBJ1-4; 10 nucleotides line up with TRBD1. This CDR3 has 13 amino acids. CDR1 MNHEY and CDR2 SMNVEV come from the germline V gene (reference sequence). Unmatched junction bases numbered 3, after V lost 6 bases and J lost 8 bases.

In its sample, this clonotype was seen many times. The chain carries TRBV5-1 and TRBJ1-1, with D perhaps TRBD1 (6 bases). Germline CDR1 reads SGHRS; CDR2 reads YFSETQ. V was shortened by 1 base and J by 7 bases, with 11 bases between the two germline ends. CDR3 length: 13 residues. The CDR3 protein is CASSLSGALEAFF. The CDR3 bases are TGCGCCAGCAGCTTGTCAGGGGCCCTTGAAGCTTTCTTT.

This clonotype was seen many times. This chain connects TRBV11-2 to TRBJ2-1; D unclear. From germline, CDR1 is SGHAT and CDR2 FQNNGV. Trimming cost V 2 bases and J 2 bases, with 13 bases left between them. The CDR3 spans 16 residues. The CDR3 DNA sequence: TGTGCCAGCAGCTTATCTCGCCTGACCCCCTACAATGAGCAGTTCTTC. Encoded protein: CASSLSRLTPYNEQFF.